These T cell receptor beta chains were read from a single sample in a study of T-cell memory formation after mild COVID-19. TCRdb itself ran the 5' RACE reads through MiXCR, one entry per CDR3 protein. This table holds more than 75,000 distinct CDR3 sequences, around a quarter found once. The sequencing input was PBMCs or a T cell subset sorted from them (not recorded which). All receptors come from a man younger than 30 who had mild COVID-19 (a few samples of this study predate the infection). Cell type and time point are not known. The CDR3 runs from the conserved cysteine through the conserved F or W. A D gene is named only where the DNA matches it firmly. The size of a clone is reported for some rows only, either as once, few or many, or as a class for expanded clones.

TGCGCCAGCAGCCCGGGGCCGCGCAATCAGCCCCAGCATTTT,CASSPGPRNQPQHF,.,TRBV5-1,TRBJ1-5,.
TGCAGTGCTGCCAGCGGGGGGGATGACAATGAGCAGTTCTTC,CSAASGGDDNEQFF,few,TRBV20-1,TRBJ2-1,TRBD2
TGTGCCAGCAGATTGACCGGGACACCTCAAGAGACCCAGTACTTC,CASRLTGTPQETQYF,.,TRBV7-9,TRBJ2-5,.
TGTGCCTGCAGCTTAGTACGGCCGAACACCGGGGAGCTGTTTTTT,CACSLVRPNTGELFF,.,TRBV11-3,TRBJ2-2,.
TGTGCCAGCAGACAGGGACTAGCGGGGATTCGGGGCACAGATACGCAGTATTTT,CASRQGLAGIRGTDTQYF,few,TRBV25-1,TRBJ2-3,TRBD2
TGTGCCAGCAGTTACTTCTACAGGGGAAATCAGCCCCAGCATTTT,CASSYFYRGNQPQHF,.,TRBV6-2/TRBV6-3,TRBJ1-5,TRBD1
TGCAGTGCTAGAGCGGGGGGCCTCACAGATACGCAGTATTTT,CSARAGGLTDTQYF,few,TRBV20-1,TRBJ2-3,.
TGTGCCAGCAGTCCGTTGGGGGGCCCGAACACTGAAGCTTTCTTT,CASSPLGGPNTEAFF,.,TRBV12-3/TRBV12-4,TRBJ1-1,.
TGCGCCAGCAGCTTGGCCAGGGGTCGGAACACTGAAGCTTTCTTT,CASSLARGRNTEAFF,.,TRBV5-1,TRBJ1-1,.
TGCGCCAGCATGACGTTGGGGACAGGGGGCGAAAAACTGTTTTTT,CASMTLGTGGEKLFF,once,TRBV10-2,TRBJ1-4,TRBD1
TGTGCCAGCAGCTTAGAGGAGGGCTCGAATTCACCCCTCCACTTT,CASSLEEGSNSPLHF,few,TRBV7-9,TRBJ1-6,.
TGTGCCAGCAGGGCCGGGACTAGCGGGGTCAATGAGCAGTTCTTC,CASRAGTSGVNEQFF,few,TRBV12-3/TRBV12-4,TRBJ2-1,TRBD2